What follows is one T cell receptor (beta chain) and its context. V was clipped by 2 bases and J by 4 bases; unmatched bases: 3. CDR3 length equals 15 residues. The germline gives CDR1 SNHLY, CDR2 FYNNEI. The data originate from a study of control samples from healthy donors and cancer patients. Generated by immunoSEQ multiplex PCR, the TCRdb table keeps only in-frame clones and is missing some. This table holds roughly 140,000 clones, under 90% found once. The TCR comes from a young man in good health. Sequenced sample: blood. The rearrangement uses TRBV2 and TRBJ2-1; 9 positions agree with TRBD1. In nucleotides, the CDR3 is TGTGCCAGCAGTGAAATACAGGGGGCGTACAATGAGCAGTTCTTC. It translates to CASSEIQGAYNEQFF.